This T cell receptor (beta chain) emerged from a study of blood T cell repertoires in COVID-19. Overall study context: Acute-phase and convalescent COVID-19 samples originated in the United States, Italy and Spain. Sources were T cells, B-cell-depleted T cells, or PBMCs; the material itself was cDNA or gDNA.

The V and J ends lost 2 bases and 4 bases respectively, with 17 bases between them. CDR3 length: 17 residues. Germline CDR1 is SNHLY and CDR2 is FYNNEI. Followed over time, Seattle patients had been enrolled while infection was active. Per the original data handling: Estimation of nucleated cell counts relied on the amplification of reference gene primers. The repertoire was sequenced with immunoSEQ multiplex PCR; TCRdb's copy has only in-frame clones and lacks some. V and J calls plus clone size are reproduced from that table; the DNA served to infer D and trimming. The sample shows about 73,000 clones, over 60% of them seen only once.

The sequence came from a man between 65 and 85 years old with COVID-19, enrolled during active disease. The J gene is TRBJ2-2, the V gene TRBV2; TRBD2 is a possible D gene (5 bases). Sample: peripheral blood. CDR3 in DNA: TGTGCCAGCAGTGAAAGCGGCAGCTCCCAGACCACCGGGGAGCTGTTTTTT. Its translation is CASSESGSSQTTGELFF.